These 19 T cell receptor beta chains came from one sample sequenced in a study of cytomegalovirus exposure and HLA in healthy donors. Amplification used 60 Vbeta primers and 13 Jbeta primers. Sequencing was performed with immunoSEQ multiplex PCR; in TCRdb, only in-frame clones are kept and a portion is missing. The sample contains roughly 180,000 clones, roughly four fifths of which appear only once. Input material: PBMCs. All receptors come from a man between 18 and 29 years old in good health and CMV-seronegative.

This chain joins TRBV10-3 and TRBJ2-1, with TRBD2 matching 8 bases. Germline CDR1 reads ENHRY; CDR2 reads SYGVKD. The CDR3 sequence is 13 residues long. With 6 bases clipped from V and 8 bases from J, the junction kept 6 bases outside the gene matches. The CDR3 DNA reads TGTGCCATCAGCGGACTAGCATTCCATGAGCAGTTCTTC. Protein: CAISGLAFHEQFF.

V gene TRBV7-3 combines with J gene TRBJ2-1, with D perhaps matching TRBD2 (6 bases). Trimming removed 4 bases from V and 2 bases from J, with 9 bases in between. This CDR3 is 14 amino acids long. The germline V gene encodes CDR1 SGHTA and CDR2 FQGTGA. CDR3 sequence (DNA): TGTGCCAGCAGCTCCGGCGGGACCTACAATGAGCAGTTCTTC. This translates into CASSSGGTYNEQFF.

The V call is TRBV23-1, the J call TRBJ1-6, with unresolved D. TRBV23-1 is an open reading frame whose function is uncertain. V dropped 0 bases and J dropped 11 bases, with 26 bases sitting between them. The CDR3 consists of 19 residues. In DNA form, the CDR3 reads TGCGCCAGCAGTCAATCGCGACCGGGTAGACCTATGCTCAGCCCACCCCTCCACTTT. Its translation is CASSQSRPGRPMLSPPLHF.

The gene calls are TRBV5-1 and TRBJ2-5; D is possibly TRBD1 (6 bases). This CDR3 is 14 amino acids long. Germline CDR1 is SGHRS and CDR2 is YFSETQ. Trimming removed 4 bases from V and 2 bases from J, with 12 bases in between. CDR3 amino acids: CASSKQGRQETQYF. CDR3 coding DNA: TGCGCCAGCAGCAAACAGGGTCGGCAAGAGACCCAGTACTTC.

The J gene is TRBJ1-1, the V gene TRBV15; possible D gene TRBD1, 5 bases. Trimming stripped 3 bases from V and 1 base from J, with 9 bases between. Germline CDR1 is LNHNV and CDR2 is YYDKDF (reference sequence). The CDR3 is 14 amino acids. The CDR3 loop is CATSSGGWNTEAFF. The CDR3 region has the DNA TGTGCCACCAGCAGCGGGGGGTGGAACACTGAAGCTTTCTTT.

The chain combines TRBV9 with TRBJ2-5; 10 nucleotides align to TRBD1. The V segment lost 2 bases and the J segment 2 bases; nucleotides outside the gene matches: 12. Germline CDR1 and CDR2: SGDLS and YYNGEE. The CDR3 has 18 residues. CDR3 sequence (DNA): TGTGCCAGCAGCGTTCGTCCGACAGGGGGCTCACTGCAAGAGACCCAGTACTTC. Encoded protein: CASSVRPTGGSLQETQYF.

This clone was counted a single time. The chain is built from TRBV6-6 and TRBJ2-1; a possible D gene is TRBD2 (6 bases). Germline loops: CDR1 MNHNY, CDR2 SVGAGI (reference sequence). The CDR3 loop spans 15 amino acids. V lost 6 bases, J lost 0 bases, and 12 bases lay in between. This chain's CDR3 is CASRRLVSSYNEQFF. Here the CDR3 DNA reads TGTGCCAGCAGAAGACTAGTGAGCTCCTACAATGAGCAGTTCTTC.

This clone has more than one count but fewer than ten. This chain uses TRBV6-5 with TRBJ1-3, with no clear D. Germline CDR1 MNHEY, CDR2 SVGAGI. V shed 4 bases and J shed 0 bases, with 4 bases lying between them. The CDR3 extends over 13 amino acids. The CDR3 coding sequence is TGTGCCAGCAGTTTTATCTCTGGAAACACCATATATTTT. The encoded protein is CASSFISGNTIYF.

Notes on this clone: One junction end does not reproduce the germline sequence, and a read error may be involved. DNA of the CDR3: TGTGCCAGTAGTCTAGACAGGGGAAGCACAGATACGCAGTATTTT. Protein: CASSLDRGSTDTQYF. The genes are TRBV19 and TRBJ2-3; TRBD1 matches 8 bases. The germline V gene encodes CDR1 LNHDA and CDR2 SQIVND (reference sequence). The CDR3 has 15 amino acids.

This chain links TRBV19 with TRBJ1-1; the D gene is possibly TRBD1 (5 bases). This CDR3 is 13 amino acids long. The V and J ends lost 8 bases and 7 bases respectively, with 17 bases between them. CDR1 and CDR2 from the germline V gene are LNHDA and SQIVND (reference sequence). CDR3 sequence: CASGTRRQSEAFF. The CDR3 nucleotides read TGTGCCAGTGGAACGAGGCGACAGAGTGAAGCTTTCTTT.

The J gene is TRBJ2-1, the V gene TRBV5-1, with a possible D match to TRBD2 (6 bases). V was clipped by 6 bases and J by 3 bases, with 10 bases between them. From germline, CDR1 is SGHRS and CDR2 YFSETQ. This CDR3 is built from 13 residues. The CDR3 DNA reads TGCGCCAGCATGGGTAGCGGCTACAATGAGCAGTTCTTC. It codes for CASMGSGYNEQFF.

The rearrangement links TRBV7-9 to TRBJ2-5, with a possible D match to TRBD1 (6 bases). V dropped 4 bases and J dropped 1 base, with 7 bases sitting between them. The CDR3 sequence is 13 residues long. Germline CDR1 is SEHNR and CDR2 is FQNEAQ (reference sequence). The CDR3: CASSSTGQETQYF. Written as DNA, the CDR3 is TGTGCCAGCAGCTCGACAGGCCAAGAGACCCAGTACTTC.

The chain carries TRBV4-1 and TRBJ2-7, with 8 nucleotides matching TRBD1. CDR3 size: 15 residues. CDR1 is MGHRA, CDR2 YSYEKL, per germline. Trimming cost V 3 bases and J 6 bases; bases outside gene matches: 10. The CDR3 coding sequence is TGCGCCAGCAGCCATAAAACAGGGGGACCGGGCGAGCAGTACTTC. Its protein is CASSHKTGGPGEQYF.

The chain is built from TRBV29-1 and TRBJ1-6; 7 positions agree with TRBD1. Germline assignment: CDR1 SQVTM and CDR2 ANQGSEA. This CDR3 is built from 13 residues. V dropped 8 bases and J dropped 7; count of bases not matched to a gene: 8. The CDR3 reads CSPQGGRNSPLHF. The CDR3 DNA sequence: TGCAGCCCACAAGGGGGCAGAAATTCACCCCTCCACTTT.

The CDR3 region is CAVQRVGGCEKLFF. CDR3 sequence (DNA): TGTGCCGTGCAAAGGGTTGGGGGCTGTGAAAAACTGTTTTTT. The rearrangement links TRBV6-4 to TRBJ1-4; TRBD1 might be the D (6 bases). V shed 11 bases and J shed 7 bases, with 20 bases lying between them. The CDR3 runs to 14 residues. Germline V gene lookup returns CDR1 MRHNA and CDR2 SNTAGT.

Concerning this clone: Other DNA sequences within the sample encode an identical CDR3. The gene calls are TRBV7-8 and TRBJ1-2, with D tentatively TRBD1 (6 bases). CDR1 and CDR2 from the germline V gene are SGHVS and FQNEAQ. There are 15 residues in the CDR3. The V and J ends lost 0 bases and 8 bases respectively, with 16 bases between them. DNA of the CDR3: TGTGCCAGCAGCTTAGCGCAGGGGCTGTCAGGCGGCTACACCTTC. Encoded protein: CASSLAQGLSGGYTF.

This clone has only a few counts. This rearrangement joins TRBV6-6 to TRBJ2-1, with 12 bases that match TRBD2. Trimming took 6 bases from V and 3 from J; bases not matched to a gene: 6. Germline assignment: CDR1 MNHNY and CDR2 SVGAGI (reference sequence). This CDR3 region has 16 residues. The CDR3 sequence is CASSNPGLAGYNEQFF. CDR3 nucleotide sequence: TGTGCCAGCAGCAATCCGGGACTAGCGGGCTACAATGAGCAGTTCTTC.

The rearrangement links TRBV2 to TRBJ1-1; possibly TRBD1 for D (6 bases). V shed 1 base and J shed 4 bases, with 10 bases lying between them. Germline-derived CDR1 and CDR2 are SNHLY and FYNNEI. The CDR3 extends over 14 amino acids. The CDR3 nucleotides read TGTGCCAGCAGTGAAGGTTTAGGGGGCACTGAAGCTTTCTTT. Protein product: CASSEGLGGTEAFF. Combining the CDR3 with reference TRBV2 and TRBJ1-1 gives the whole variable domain EPEVTQTPSHQVTQMGQEVILRCVPISNHLYFYWYRQILGQKVEFLVSFYNNEISEKSEIFDDQFSVERPDGSNFTLKIRSTKLEDSAMYFCASSEGLGGTEAFFGQGTRLTVV.

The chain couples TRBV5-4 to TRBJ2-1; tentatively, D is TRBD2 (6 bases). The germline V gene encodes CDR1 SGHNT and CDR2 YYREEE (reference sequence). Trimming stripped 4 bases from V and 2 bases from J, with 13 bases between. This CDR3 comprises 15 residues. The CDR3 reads CASSKSGQTYNEQFF. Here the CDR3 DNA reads TGTGCCAGCAGCAAAAGCGGGCAGACCTACAATGAGCAGTTCTTC.